The text below deals with one TCR beta chain. The target antigen is unknown. These data come from a study of graft-versus-host responses after intestinal transplantation. Study information: Among the recipients, transplants were multivisceral, liver-intestinal, or isolated intestinal.

Germline V lookup: CDR1 SGHDN, CDR2 FVKESK. CDR3 length equals 14 residues. Between the trimmed V and J ends, which lost 1 base and 3 bases, there was a span of 7 bases. Repertoires were generated with immunoSEQ multiplex PCR, while TCRdb's copy carries only in-frame clones and drops some. The table records some 88,000 clones, more than 85% of them present only once. This clonotype originated in a human donor who received an intestinal transplant. The V gene is TRBV14, the J gene TRBJ2-1; maybe TRBD2 (6 bases). The specimen comprised unstimulated CD8+ T cells sorted from spleen or lymph node cells, sampled before intestinal transplant. CDR3 sequence reads: CASSQAGDYNEQFF. DNA of the CDR3: TGTGCCAGCAGCCAAGCGGGGGACTACAATGAGCAGTTCTTC.